This T cell receptor (beta chain) came from a study of OX40 agonist ivuxolimab in advanced cancers. About the study: From 23 to 79 years was the age range, with a mean of around 56 years, and 65% to 90% were male. Three patients had partial responses: one hepatocellular carcinoma, two cutaneous melanoma. Study results and limitations: It was not determined which antigens were specifically recognized by the peripheral T cells that had undergone clonal expansion. In general, CD8+ T cells held more expanded clones than CD4+ did, on average.

Note on this clone: Its specificity is unknown.

Clones were read by immunoSEQ multiplex PCR, and TCRdb kept only the in-frame ones, dropping some. Of 85,000 to 100,000 clones in the sample, 85% to 90% were seen once. This material consisted of CD4+ or CD8+ T cells sorted from blood, taken in a trial of the OX40 agonist ivuxolimab. The receptor's source is an adult with an advanced solid tumor such as melanoma, head and neck, liver or kidney cancer.

In DNA, the CDR3 is TGTGCCAGCAGTTTATTCAGCGGGGGGTCCTACAATGAGCAGTTCTTC. Translated, it gives CASSLFSGGSYNEQFF. The chain has TRBV28 and TRBJ2-1, with 9 bases fitting TRBD2. Germline-derived CDR1 and CDR2 are MDHEN and SYDVKM. The CDR3 is made up of 16 amino acids. Losses at the gene ends were 1 base for V and 1 base for J; bases not matched to a gene: 2.